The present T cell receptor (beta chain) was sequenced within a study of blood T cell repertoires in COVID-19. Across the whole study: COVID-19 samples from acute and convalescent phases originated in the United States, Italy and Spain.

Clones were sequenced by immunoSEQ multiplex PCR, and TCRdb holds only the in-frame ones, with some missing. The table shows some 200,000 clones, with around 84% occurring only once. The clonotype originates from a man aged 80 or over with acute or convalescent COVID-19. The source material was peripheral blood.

The CDR3 reads CASSQDPGGTGELFF. The CDR3 DNA sequence: TGCGCCAGCAGCCAAGACCCAGGGGGCACCGGGGAGCTGTTTTTT. This chain uses TRBV4-1 with TRBJ2-2; TRBD1 matches at 7 bases. J lost 4 bases, V lost 0 bases, and 2 bases had no gene match. CDR3 length equals 15 residues. Germline V gene lookup returns CDR1 MGHRA and CDR2 YSYEKL.